The clone carrying this T cell receptor (beta chain) occurred once. This record belongs to a study of blood T cell repertoires in COVID-19. Study overall: The study drew acute and convalescent COVID-19 samples from the United States, Italy and Spain.

Under the authors' procedure: Amplified reference gene primers provided the basis for estimating nucleated cell counts. Here immunoSEQ multiplex PCR was the method, and the copy in TCRdb shows in-frame clones only, minus some. Clone size and the V and J calls come from that table; the DNA yielded D and trimming. The table includes about 73,000 clones, 65% to 85% detected once. From germline, CDR1 is MNHNS and CDR2 SASEGT. This CDR3 has 15 residues. The junction had 3 bases not matched to a gene; V was cut back by 2 bases and J by 2 bases. The receptor was isolated from a man older than 75 with active or convalescent COVID-19. This rearrangement joins TRBV6-1 to TRBJ2-7, with TRBD2 matching 10 bases. The source material was peripheral blood. The CDR3 spells CASSELAGEPYEQYF. In DNA, the CDR3 is TGTGCCAGCAGTGAACTAGCGGGAGAACCCTACGAGCAGTACTTC.